This T cell receptor (beta chain) originates from a study of T cell responses to AZD1222 COVID-19 vaccine. Turning to this clone: No antigen is known for it.

Generated by immunoSEQ multiplex PCR, the TCRdb table keeps only in-frame clones and is missing some. Of about 180,000 clones in the sample, almost 90% were seen once. Study-level findings and limits: Only a handful of individuals given AZD1222 were seropositive at baseline. After two AZD1222 doses, spike-specific TCR breadth and depth rose versus day 0.

CDR3 size: 14 residues. V was pared by 7 bases and J by 2 bases, with 12 bases between. Germline V lookup: CDR1 MNHEY, CDR2 SVGAGI. The specimen comprised peripheral blood, sampled on day 0 of AZD1222 vaccination. The chain combines TRBV6-5 with TRBJ2-1, with D perhaps TRBD1 (7 bases). The receptor was derived from an adult in good health. Here the CDR3 reads CASNQGGTYNEQFF. DNA for the CDR3: TGTGCCAGCAACCAGGGGGGAACCTACAATGAGCAGTTCTTC.